The 28 T cell receptor beta chains in this list originate from one sample, sequenced in a study of metastatic and nonmetastatic thyroid tumors. Thyroid surgery was performed in patients who had received no treatment beforehand. TCRdb re-processed the PCR reads through MiXCR. The profile shows 2,500 to 3,000 clones, 38% of them singletons. The sequencing input was tumor tissue. All receptors derive from a female donor with papillary thyroid cancer or a benign thyroid nodule (not recorded which). Some clones in this sample may be carry-over from other donors' samples.

This clone is judged large (0.1 to 1%). Other DNA sequences from this sample encode an identical CDR3 as well. V and J are TRBV2 and TRBJ1-1; TRBD1 is a possible D gene (6 bases). V dropped 6 bases and J dropped 11 bases, with 19 bases sitting between them. The CDR3 totals 13 residues. Germline V gene sequence: CDR1 SNHLY, CDR2 FYNNEI. This CDR3 is CASSTRTVEGAFF. The CDR3 coding sequence is TGTGCCAGCAGCACAAGGACAGTCGAGGGGGCTTTCTTT.

The rearrangement uses TRBV18 and TRBJ1-2, with TRBD1 matching over 8 bases. This CDR3 contains 16 residues. J gave up 8 bases and V 1 base, and 12 bases lay outside the gene matches. Germline-derived CDR1 and CDR2 are KGHSH and LQKENI. The CDR3 coding sequence is TGTGCCAGCTCACCACGACTAGAGGGACAGGATGGGGGCTACACCTTC. Translating it yields CASSPRLEGQDGGYTF.

This clone was counted once. Mismatch with germline at one junction end may stem from a read error. This chain joins TRBV6-1 and TRBJ2-7; D may be TRBD1 (6 bases). The germline CDR1 and CDR2 sequences are MNHNS and SASEGT. The CDR3 sequence is 16 residues long. The CDR3 protein is CASSEEGRGYTYDQYF. CDR3 DNA: TGTGCCAGCAGTGAAGAGGGCAGGGGTTATACCTACGATCAGTACTTC.

This chain joins TRBV6-1 and TRBJ1-1; weak D call: TRBD1 (6 bases). Germline CDR1 reads MNHNS; CDR2 reads SASEGT. The CDR3 runs 15 residues. Trimming shortened V by 2 bases and J by 9 bases, and 19 bases separated the two germline ends. CDR3: CASSEPVDSPEKAFF. In DNA form, the CDR3 reads TGTGCCAGCAGTGAACCCGTGGACAGTCCAGAAAAAGCTTTCTTT.

V usage is TRBV6-9 and J usage is TRBJ2-5, with TRBD1 matching over 7 bases. The CDR3 runs 14 residues. V shed 4 bases and J 1 base; nucleotides not matched to a gene: 3. The V gene's germline CDR1 is MNHGY and CDR2 SVAAGI. CDR3 coding DNA: TGTGCCAGCAGTTTCGGGGACAGCCAAGAGACCCAGTACTTC. Its protein is CASSFGDSQETQYF.

The V call is TRBV19, the J call TRBJ2-1, with 9 bases fitting TRBD2. The CDR3 is 15 residues long. Germline V gives CDR1 LNHDA, CDR2 SQIVND (reference sequence). J gave up 7 bases and V 3 bases, and 7 bases lay outside the gene matches. CDR3 DNA: TGTGCCAGTAGTATTCGGCGGGAGGGCCGGAATGAGCAGTTCTTC. Translating gives CASSIRREGRNEQFF.

This clone is classed as large. This chain joins TRBV4-3 and TRBJ1-4; D might be TRBD1 (6 bases). Germline V CDR1 and CDR2: LGHNA, YSLEER. The CDR3 length is 17 residues. The V end lost 0 bases, the J end lost 0 bases, and 11 bases lay between the germline ends. The chain's CDR3 is CASSQDRTGPTNEKLFF. CDR3 DNA sequence: TGCGCCAGCAGCCAAGACCGAACAGGGCCAACTAATGAAAAACTGTTTTTT.

The genes are TRBV13 and TRBJ2-7, with 9 bases identical to TRBD1. Per germline, CDR1 PRHDT and CDR2 FYEKMQ (reference sequence). This CDR3 is 16 amino acids long. Trimming at V came to 7 bases and at J to 2 bases, leaving 12 bases not matched to a gene. The CDR3 is CASTGGTGLEAYEQYF. In nucleotides, the CDR3 is TGTGCCAGCACCGGGGGGACAGGGTTGGAAGCCTACGAGCAGTACTTC.

This chain joins TRBV20-1 and TRBJ2-7; TRBD2 agrees at 7 bases. The CDR3 runs to 14 residues. CDR1 and CDR2 (germline): DFQATT, SNEGSKA (reference sequence). Trimming took 5 bases from V and 4 from J; bases not matched to a gene: 11. DNA for the CDR3: TGCAGTGCTGGCTTGGGGGGGGGGATATACGAGCAGTACTTC. It is translated as CSAGLGGGIYEQYF.

In this sample, this clone turned up a few times. In this CDR3 the conserved last residue, phenylalanine or tryptophan, is missing, so a read error is likely. The rearrangement uses TRBV29-1 and TRBJ1-1, with D possibly TRBD1 on 5 matching bases. CDR3 length: 13 amino acids. CDR1 is SQVTM and CDR2 is ANQGSEA in the germline V gene. DNA of the CDR3: TGCAGAGTTTATCGGGGGTGGGACACTGAAGCTTTCTTG. Translated: CRVYRGWDTEAFL.

The chain has TRBV6-1 and TRBJ1-1; D gene unclear. The CDR3 has 14 amino acids. Trimming shortened V by 4 bases and J by 4 bases, and 13 bases separated the two germline ends. Germline V lookup: CDR1 MNHNS, CDR2 SASEGT. The CDR3 coding sequence is TGTGCCAGCAGTGTTCAGAGCCTCCTCACTGAAGCTTTCTTT. This translates into CASSVQSLLTEAFF.

The chain carries TRBV20-1 and TRBJ1-1, with D unresolved. From germline, CDR1 is DFQATT and CDR2 SNEGSKA (reference sequence). V lost 6 bases and J 3 bases, leaving 20 bases between the germline ends. This CDR3 has 15 amino acids. The CDR3 nucleotides are TGCAGTGCCTCATCTTACAGTCGATGGGACACTGAAGCTTTCTTT. Translating it yields CSASSYSRWDTEAFF.

This clone is classed as large (0.1 to 1%). In DNA form, the CDR3 reads TGTGCCAGCTCTCCGAACAGAGGAAACACCATATATTTT. It specifies CASSPNRGNTIYF. V usage is TRBV18 and J usage is TRBJ1-3, with unresolved D. The CDR3 has 13 residues. Germline CDR1 KGHSH, CDR2 LQKENI. The germline V and J ends were trimmed by 6 bases and 4 bases, with 10 bases remaining between them.

This clone was seen a few times. This CDR3 reads CASSCPPNSGGVEQYF. As DNA, the CDR3 is TGTGCCAGCAGTTGTCCCCCAAATAGCGGCGGTGTCGAGCAGTACTTC. V and J are TRBV28 and TRBJ2-7, with D maybe TRBD2 (6 bases). Germline CDR1 is MDHEN and CDR2 is SYDVKM. The CDR3 contains 16 residues. The V end lost 4 bases, the J end lost 6 bases, and 22 bases lay between the germline ends.

Ten or more counts support this clone. The CDR3 DNA follows: TGTGCTAACTATGGCTACACCTTC. Protein product: CANYGYTF. This chain links TRBV12-5 with TRBJ1-2; D is unresolved. CDR1 LGHNT and CDR2 FRNRAP come from the germline V gene. V lost 10 bases and J lost 3, with 0 bases in between. The length of the CDR3 is 8 residues.

To note about this clone: Because the CDR3 is missing its conserved closing phenylalanine or tryptophan, this is likely a read error. CDR3 amino acids: CASSWGHTLGEQYL. CDR3 nucleotide sequence: TGTGCCAGCAGTTGGGGACACACTCTGGGCGAGCAGTACCTC. V is TRBV12-3 or TRBV12-4 and J is TRBJ2-7, with D perhaps matching TRBD1 (6 bases). Trimming took off 4 bases at V and 6 bases at J, with 16 bases between the two ends. This CDR3 comprises 14 residues.

CDR3 sequence (DNA): TGTGCCAGCAGTCCCTTCGACGGTGAAAAACTGTTTTTT. Its translation is CASSPFDGEKLFF. The chain couples TRBV27 to TRBJ1-4; D is unresolved. V lost 5 bases and J 7 bases, leaving 11 bases between the germline ends. From germline, CDR1 is MNHEY and CDR2 SMNVEV (reference sequence). The CDR3 is 13 residues long.

The gene calls are TRBV11-2 and TRBJ2-1; TRBD1 is a possible D gene (6 bases). The germline V gene encodes CDR1 SGHAT and CDR2 FQNNGV. The CDR3 is 15 amino acids. V was cut by 1 base and J by 0 bases, with 7 bases left in between. CDR3 DNA: TGTGCCAGCAGCTTAGTCAGGGGCTCCTACAATGAGCAGTTCTTC. It codes for CASSLVRGSYNEQFF.

This clone is categorized as large. The chain joins TRBV12-5 to TRBJ2-2; D possibly uses TRBD1 or TRBD2 (5 bases each). Trimming cost V 1 base and J 0 bases, with 12 bases left between them. The germline V gene has CDR1 LGHNT and CDR2 FRNRAP. The CDR3 covers 17 residues. The CDR3 reads CASGLAWDGANTGELFF. The DNA of the CDR3 is TGTGCTAGTGGTTTGGCATGGGACGGAGCGAACACCGGGGAGCTGTTTTTT.

The CDR3 reads CSVEGHGLRVTYNEQFF. The DNA for the CDR3 is TGCAGCGTTGAAGGCCACGGGTTGCGCGTGACCTACAATGAGCAGTTCTTC. V and J are TRBV29-1 and TRBJ2-1; D gene uncertain. From germline, CDR1 is SQVTM and CDR2 ANQGSEA. CDR3 size: 17 residues. Trimming removed 1 base from V and 2 bases from J, with 18 bases in between.

V and J are TRBV11-2 and TRBJ2-7; weak D call: TRBD1 (5 bases). Trimming took off 5 bases at V and 3 bases at J, with 11 bases between the two ends. Germline lookup yields CDR1 SGHAT and CDR2 FQNNGV. CDR3 length: 13 amino acids. For the CDR3, the DNA is TGTGCCAGCAGCGAAGGACAAGTCTACGAGCAGTACTTC. Translated, it gives CASSEGQVYEQYF.

This clone was counted a few times. V and J are TRBV2 and TRBJ2-7, with 9 bases identical to TRBD1. The CDR3 covers 15 residues. Germline V CDR1 and CDR2: SNHLY, FYNNEI. The V gene end was trimmed by 6 bases and the J gene end by 2 bases; junction bases not matched to a gene: 8. The CDR3 DNA is TGTGCCAGCAGGTGGTTGGGACAGGGAACCTACGAGCAGTACTTC. It yields the protein CASRWLGQGTYEQYF.

This clone was seen more than once but under ten times. The chain combines TRBV6-1 with TRBJ2-5; TRBD2 matches 8 bases. V was pared by 2 bases and J by 2 bases, with 13 bases of the junction left unmatched. The germline gives CDR1 MNHNS, CDR2 SASEGT. This CDR3 region has 18 residues. CDR3 sequence (DNA): TGTGCCAGCAGTGAAAACGGCGCGGGGGGTGGCCTACAAGAGACCCAGTACTTC. It is translated as CASSENGAGGGLQETQYF.

The chain couples TRBV9 to TRBJ1-1; TRBD1 agrees at 7 bases. The germline V gene encodes CDR1 SGDLS and CDR2 YYNGEE. V lost 4 bases to trimming and J lost 1 base; unmatched junction nucleotides: 13. This CDR3 contains 17 residues. The DNA of the CDR3 is TGTGCCAGCAGCATCCACAGGGGCGGTCCGGGGAACACTGAAGCTTTCTTT. It encodes CASSIHRGGPGNTEAFF.

This clone was detected many times. The rearrangement uses TRBV27 and TRBJ1-1; tentative D call: TRBD1 (6 bases). Germline V gives CDR1 MNHEY, CDR2 SMNVEV (reference sequence). The CDR3 is 13 residues long. The V and J ends lost 2 bases and 5 bases respectively, with 9 bases between them. The CDR3 loop is CASSLGRGTEAFF. The CDR3, as DNA: TGTGCCAGCAGTTTAGGCAGGGGAACTGAAGCTTTCTTT.

CDR3 region: CSARVSSGVRYNEQFF. The CDR3 DNA follows: TGCAGTGCTAGAGTGAGTAGCGGAGTGAGGTACAATGAGCAGTTCTTC. This chain uses TRBV20-1 with TRBJ2-1, with D possibly being TRBD2 (6 bases). Germline V gene lookup returns CDR1 DFQATT and CDR2 SNEGSKA (reference sequence). This CDR3 comprises 16 residues. Trimming pared 1 base from V and 4 bases from J, leaving 17 bases between.

The chain's CDR3 is CASSEAVWEETQYF. CDR3 nucleotide sequence: TGTGCCAGCAGTGAAGCGGTGTGGGAGGAGACCCAGTACTTC. The chain joins TRBV6-1 to TRBJ2-5; D might be TRBD2 (5 bases). The CDR3 runs 14 residues. V dropped 0 bases and J dropped 5 bases, with 10 bases sitting between them. The germline gives CDR1 MNHNS, CDR2 SASEGT.

The V and J genes are TRBV14 and TRBJ2-1; D is unclear. V lost 2 bases and J 2 bases, leaving 10 bases between the germline ends. The germline gives CDR1 SGHDN, CDR2 FVKESK. This CDR3 spans 15 amino acids. This chain's CDR3 is CASSQKKTAYNEQFF. In DNA form, the CDR3 reads TGTGCCAGCAGCCAAAAAAAAACTGCCTACAATGAGCAGTTCTTC.